This TCR beta chain came from a study of memory CD4+ T cells and cytomegalovirus serostatus (dated by TCRdb to about 2019). About the study as a whole: The cohort included around 33 healthy adults from Belgium, of whom 9 were CMV seropositive and about 24 were CMV seronegative. To replicate a published TCR-based CMV serostatus classifier, the researchers sequenced the CD4+ memory TCRbeta repertoires of a Belgian cohort whose cytomegalovirus serostatus was known.

A FACSAria II was used to sort memory CD4+ T cells, defined as single viable CD3+CD4+CD8-CD45RO+ cells. CMV serostatus was assessed using a Roche Elecsys assay, by which serum IgG against CMV pp150, pp28, p38 and p52 was detected. Once the samples were thawed, total CD4+ T cells were enriched through positive selection using CD4 magnetic microbeads. The samples came from a different study that was designed specifically to examine the CD4+ T cell memory repertoire. Peripheral blood mononuclear cells were isolated and cryopreserved according to standard operating procedures, and serum was kept at -80 degrees C. The staining used CD3-PerCP (BW264/56), CD4-APC (RPA-T4), CD45RO-PE (UCHT1) and CD8-Pacific Orange (3B5) antibodies, and Sytox blue was used to exclude non-viable cells. Genomic DNA was extracted from sorted cells with the Quick-DNA Microprep Kit. TCRbeta DNA was amplified with the immunoSEQ hsTCRbeta kit following the manufacturer's protocol. An Illumina MiSeq instrument was used to sequence the TCRbeta libraries. The study's processing was this. Following removal of out-of-frame sequences, 2.2 million or so distinct TCRbeta sequences were retained, with an average of roughly 62,000 per individual. Two values were used to score each individual: the count of roughly 180 previously reported CMV-associated TCRbeta sequences and the total count of productive distinct TCRbeta sequences. A beta-binomial model was reimplemented in Python, and random forests from scikit-learn, run with default parameters, were trained on data from the US cohort. Classifier performance on the Belgian cohort was summarized as median AUC with percentile confidence intervals over 10,000 bootstrap iterations. The table was pulled from immuneACCESS by TCRdb, which kept in-frame rearrangements only. Such tables lose some clones; where checked, under half of the loss comes from unresolved V genes, and the rest has no known cause. D and trimming were read from the DNA, whereas the V and J calls and clone size are those reported in that table. The sample yields 56,000 or so clones; around 81% were counted once. The top ten clonotypes cover 0.53% of the sample.

Counted from cysteine to phenylalanine, this CDR3 has 15 amino acids. The only DNA kept is the CDR3, 45 bases in frame from the first base. CDR1 and CDR2 are read off the germline V gene as MDHEN and SYDVKM. V is shortened by 6 bases, J by 4 bases, and the region joining them spans 18 bases. With respect to this clone: Its antigen remains undetermined. Base-call qualities are not available, and no considerably larger clone is one nucleotide away.

Study-level results and caveats: Unlike the original study, which covered naive and memory CD4+ and CD8+ populations, the Belgian study sequenced only CD4+CD45RO+ memory cells. Among the 150 to 200 previously reported CMV-associated TCRbeta sequences, 67 showed up in the CD4+ memory repertoires, with each one found in between one and five individuals. A median bootstrapped AUC of around 0.95 with a 95% CI of 0.76-1.00 was achieved on the Belgian cohort by the original-framework classifier. For CMV serostatus prediction, a median bootstrapped AUC of 0.95 was reached with the original framework, and a median bootstrapped AUC of about 0.89 was reached with a US-trained random forest. The results were interpreted as suggesting that the CMV-associated TCR signature is mostly present in the CD4+ memory repertoire.

Sequenced material: memory CD4+ T cells from blood. The clonotype comes from an adult in good health and CMV-seronegative. Some clones in this sample may be carry-over from other donors' samples. The chain is made from TRBV28 and TRBJ1-2, with the D gene not clear enough to name. Read as DNA, the sequence is TGTGCCAGCAGGCCAAAGCAGGTGATAGGCTATGGCTACACCTTC. This translates into CASRPKQVIGYGYTF.